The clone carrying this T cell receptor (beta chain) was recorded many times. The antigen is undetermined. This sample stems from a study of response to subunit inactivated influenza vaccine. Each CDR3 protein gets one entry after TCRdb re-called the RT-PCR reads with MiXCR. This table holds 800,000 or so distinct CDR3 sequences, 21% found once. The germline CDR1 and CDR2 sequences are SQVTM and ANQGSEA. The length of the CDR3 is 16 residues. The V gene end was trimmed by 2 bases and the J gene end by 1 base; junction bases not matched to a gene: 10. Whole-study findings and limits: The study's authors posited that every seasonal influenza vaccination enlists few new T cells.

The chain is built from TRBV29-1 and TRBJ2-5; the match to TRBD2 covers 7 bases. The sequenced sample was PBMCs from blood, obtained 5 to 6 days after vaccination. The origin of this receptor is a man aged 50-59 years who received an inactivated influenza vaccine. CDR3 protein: CSVETGAPGGQETQYF. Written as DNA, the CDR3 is TGCAGCGTTGAAACCGGGGCCCCGGGGGGCCAAGAGACCCAGTACTTC.